The entry that follows covers one T cell receptor beta chain sequence. No antigen is known for it. The record originates from a study of a mutant IDH1 vaccine in newly diagnosed glioma. Across the whole study: Mean patient age was about 40 years; approximately 62% were male and around 40% female. Most had both radiotherapy and temozolomide beforehand; others had only one. Points from the study as a whole: Immune responses induced by vaccination arose in roughly 95% of the patients.

Clones were read by immunoSEQ multiplex PCR, and TCRdb kept only the in-frame ones, dropping some. Among about 67,000 clones listed, 75% to 90% were seen once. Unmatched junction bases numbered 13, after V lost 1 base and J lost 10 bases. CDR1 and CDR2 from the germline V gene are MNHNS and SASEGT. The CDR3 contains 16 residues. Time point of the sample: week 47, end of study. The investigators gave 300 ug of mutant IDH1 20-mer peptide in each vaccine dose, together with topical imiquimod. Astrocytomas that were new, WHO grade 3 or 4, IDH1-mutant and ATRX-lost were present in the donors. The material was PBMCs, obtained from a glioma patient whose treatment included an IDH1 peptide vaccine. The sequence came from a man younger than 40 with glioma. The chain employs TRBV6-1 and TRBJ1-2; 9 bases agree with TRBD1. The CDR3 here is CASSEDARLDRGHYTF. Here the CDR3 DNA reads TGTGCCAGCAGTGAAGACGCGAGATTGGACAGGGGCCACTACACCTTC.